These 11 T cell receptor beta chains came from one sample sequenced in a study of response to subunit inactivated influenza vaccine. MiXCR was run by TCRdb on the RT-PCR reads, yielding one entry per CDR3 protein. This sample has 300,000 to 350,000 distinct CDR3 sequences, with 21% found just once. The material was PBMCs from blood, obtained less than 22 months after vaccination. The receptors here all came from a man aged 45 to 75 who received an inactivated influenza vaccine.

This clonotype was seen a handful of times. This chain links TRBV19 with TRBJ1-1, with 7 bases lining up with TRBD1. V lost 4 bases, J lost 4 bases, and 3 bases stayed unmatched. CDR3 length: 13 amino acids. Germline V lookup: CDR1 LNHDA, CDR2 SQIVND (reference sequence). DNA for the CDR3: TGTGCCAGTAGTACCAACAGGGGCACTGAAGCTTTCTTT. Translated: CASSTNRGTEAFF.

This clonotype has ten or more counts. The CDR3 DNA reads as TGTGCCAGCAGCTTTGGACAGACCACTGAAGCTTTCTTT. As protein: CASSFGQTTEAFF. The chain recombines TRBV7-9 with TRBJ1-1, with D possibly matching TRBD1 (6 bases). This CDR3 spans 13 amino acids. In germline, CDR1 is SEHNR, CDR2 FQNEAQ (reference sequence). Trimming removed 3 bases from V and 4 bases from J, with 9 bases in between.

This clonotype appeared a single time. The gene calls are TRBV20-1 and TRBJ1-3; weak D call: TRBD1 (6 bases). The V gene's germline CDR1 is DFQATT and CDR2 SNEGSKA (reference sequence). Between the trimmed V and J ends, which lost 5 bases and 0 bases, there was a span of 8 bases. The CDR3 length is 13 residues. The CDR3 protein is CSAWTVSGNTIYF. CDR3 coding DNA: TGCAGTGCTTGGACAGTCTCTGGAAACACCATATATTTT.

V is TRBV5-5 and J is TRBJ1-1; possible D gene TRBD1, 5 bases. V lost 2 bases and J 0 bases, leaving 8 bases between the germline ends. Germline lookup yields CDR1 SGHKS and CDR2 YYEKEE (reference sequence). CDR3 length: 14 amino acids. This CDR3 reads CASSFGRVNTEAFF. The CDR3 nucleotides read TGTGCCAGCAGCTTCGGCAGGGTGAACACTGAAGCTTTCTTT.

This clonotype was detected a few times. The chain is built from TRBV27 and TRBJ1-2; D call uncertain. V lost 4 bases to trimming and J lost 3 bases, with 6 bases between them. The germline gives CDR1 MNHEY, CDR2 SMNVEV (reference sequence). This CDR3 region has 12 residues. As DNA, the CDR3 is TGTGCCAGCAGTTGGACTGACTATGGCTACACCTTC. This sequence encodes CASSWTDYGYTF.

This chain connects TRBV4-1 to TRBJ2-5, with D perhaps being TRBD1 or TRBD2 (5 bases each). The V gene lost 4 bases and the J gene lost 7 bases, with 16 bases spanning the gap. Germline V gene data show CDR1 as MGHRA and CDR2 as YSYEKL. The CDR3 consists of 14 residues. The CDR3 DNA sequence: TGCGCCAGCAGCCCAGGGACCTTCGGAGGGACCCAGTACTTC. Amino acid sequence: CASSPGTFGGTQYF.

This clonotype was counted a few times. The chain joins TRBV20-1 to TRBJ2-1; 8 bases are shared with TRBD2. The trim removed 2 bases at V and 4 bases at J, leaving 4 bases unmatched. The germline V gene encodes CDR1 DFQATT and CDR2 SNEGSKA (reference sequence). The CDR3 is 14 residues long. The CDR3 reads CSARLAGPYNEQFF. The CDR3 DNA follows: TGCAGTGCTAGATTAGCGGGGCCGTACAATGAGCAGTTCTTC.

This clonotype was picked up a small number of times. The V and J genes are TRBV12-3 or TRBV12-4 and TRBJ1-6; weak D call: TRBD1 (5 bases). This CDR3 spans 14 amino acids. The V end lost 3 bases, the J end lost 9 bases, and 12 bases lay between the germline ends. The CDR3 sequence is CASSFQGGSSPLHF. Written as DNA, the CDR3 is TGTGCCAGCAGTTTTCAGGGCGGAAGTTCACCCCTCCACTTT.

CDR3 residues: CASSPGGFGGGHTSSYNEQFF. CDR3 coding DNA: TGTGCCAGCAGCCCCGGTGGTTTTGGCGGGGGCCATACCAGCTCCTACAATGAGCAGTTCTTC. V usage is TRBV6-2 or TRBV6-3 and J usage is TRBJ2-1, with a weak D call TRBD2 (7 bases). CDR3 length equals 21 residues. Looked up from germline, CDR1 is MNHEY and CDR2 is SVGEGT. V dropped 6 bases and J dropped 0 bases, with 30 bases sitting between them.

This clonotype was found a few times. The chain uses TRBV6-5 and TRBJ1-6, with a weak D call TRBD1 (5 bases). The CDR3 runs to 17 residues. Germline-derived CDR1 and CDR2 are MNHEY and SVGAGI. Between the trimmed V and J ends, which lost 5 bases and 0 bases, there was a span of 14 bases. CDR3 residues: CASSSSSGVSYNSPLHF. In DNA, the CDR3 is TGTGCCAGCAGTAGCTCGTCGGGGGTCTCCTATAATTCACCCCTCCACTTT.

This clonotype showed up just a few times. The chain couples TRBV7-2 to TRBJ1-6; D gene uncertain. CDR3 length: 14 residues. Trimming took 0 bases from V and 13 from J, leaving 13 bases between them. Germline loops: CDR1 SGHTA, CDR2 FQGNSA. The CDR3 DNA reads as TGTGCCAGCAGCTTAGCTGGTACTGAGGCCCCCCTCCACTTT. This translates into CASSLAGTEAPLHF.